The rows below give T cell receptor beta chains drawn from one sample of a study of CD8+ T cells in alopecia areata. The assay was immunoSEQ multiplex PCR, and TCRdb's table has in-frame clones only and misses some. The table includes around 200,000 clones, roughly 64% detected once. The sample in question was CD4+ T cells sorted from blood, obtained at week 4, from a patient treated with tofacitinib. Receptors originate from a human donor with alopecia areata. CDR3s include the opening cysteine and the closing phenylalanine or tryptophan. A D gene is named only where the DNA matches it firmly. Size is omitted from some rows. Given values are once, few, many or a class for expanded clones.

CDR3 DNA: TGTGCCAGCAGTTTACGAAACAGGGGGATGGAGACCCAGTACTTC
CDR3 protein: CASSLRNRGMETQYF
clone size: -
V gene: TRBV27
D gene: TRBD1
J gene: TRBJ2-5

CDR3 DNA: TGCGCCAGCAGCCCCCAGGGGGGCGCGGGGGGGCAATATACGCAGTATTTT
CDR3 protein: CASSPQGGAGGQYTQYF
clone size: -
V gene: TRBV4-1
D gene: TRBD2
J gene: TRBJ2-3

CDR3 DNA: TGTGCCAGCAGGGGGGGGACAGGGTTCGCCACTGAAGCTTTCTTT
CDR3 protein: CASRGGTGFATEAFF
clone size: -
V gene: TRBV27
D gene: TRBD1
J gene: TRBJ1-1

CDR3 DNA: TGCGCCAGCAGCCTTAACCAAGGGGGTAGGTCTTTCTTT
CDR3 protein: CASSLNQGGRSFF
clone size: -
V gene: TRBV4-1
D gene: -
J gene: TRBJ1-1

CDR3 DNA: TGTGCCAGCTCACCCGGTACAGGGGATTCCACTGAAGCTTTCTTT
CDR3 protein: CASSPGTGDSTEAFF
clone size: few
V gene: TRBV18
D gene: TRBD1
J gene: TRBJ1-1

CDR3 DNA: TGTGCCAGTAGGCCCACAAGGAACACTGAAGCTTTCTTT
CDR3 protein: CASRPTRNTEAFF
clone size: many
V gene: TRBV19
D gene: -
J gene: TRBJ1-1

CDR3 DNA: TGCGCCAGCAGCCAAGTTGCAACAAGGCCGGGCAATGAGCAGTTCTTC
CDR3 protein: CASSQVATRPGNEQFF
clone size: few
V gene: TRBV4-3
D gene: -
J gene: TRBJ2-1

CDR3 DNA: TGTGCCAGCAGTCAAAGACTTTCCGCTAGCGGGCCCTCCTACGAGCAGTACTTC
CDR3 protein: CASSQRLSASGPSYEQYF
clone size: few
V gene: TRBV27
D gene: TRBD2
J gene: TRBJ2-7

CDR3 DNA: TGCGCCAGCAGCAGAGGACAGGGGGCTGGGCAAGAGACCCAGTACTTC
CDR3 protein: CASSRGQGAGQETQYF
clone size: few
V gene: TRBV5-1
D gene: TRBD1
J gene: TRBJ2-5

CDR3 DNA: TGTGCCAGCAGCTTGGGAGGACAGGGGTCCTACGAGCAGTACTTC
CDR3 protein: CASSLGGQGSYEQYF
clone size: -
V gene: TRBV5-4
D gene: TRBD1
J gene: TRBJ2-7